Listed here are 24 T cell receptor beta chains from one sample, sequenced in a study of shared clonotypes between healthy human individuals. Terminally differentiated effector memory CD45RA+ cells were left out of the naive CD8 fraction, which was CD45RO-negative and positively selected for CCR7. Measured with immunoSEQ multiplex PCR; TCRdb has only the in-frame clones, and not every one. The sample has 550,000 to 650,000 clones, roughly 95% seen once; the top ten hold approximately 0.1%. The material sequenced was naive CD8+ T cells sorted from blood. Receptors were obtained from a woman aged 30 to 39 in good health.

The rearrangement joins TRBV10-1 to TRBJ1-2, with TRBD1 identical over 10 bases. In germline, CDR1 is WNHNN, CDR2 SYGVQD (reference sequence). The CDR3 runs 13 residues. With 9 bases clipped from V and 6 bases from J, the junction kept 7 bases outside the gene matches. Written as DNA, the CDR3 is TGCGCCAGTTCCGGACAGGGGGTGGATGGCTACACCTTC. Its translation: CASSGQGVDGYTF.

V usage is TRBV27 and J usage is TRBJ2-7; tentative D call: TRBD1 (5 bases). The CDR3 consists of 15 residues. Germline CDR1 MNHEY, CDR2 SMNVEV (reference sequence). Trimming left V 5 bases short and J 6 bases short, with 20 bases between. As DNA, the CDR3 is TGTGCCAGCAGTCCCGGTGTTGTCCAGGGCTCCGAGCAGTACTTC. Amino acid sequence: CASSPGVVQGSEQYF.

The chain recombines TRBV27 with TRBJ1-1; D may be TRBD1 (6 bases). With 6 bases removed from V and 1 base from J, the gap between germline ends came to 15 bases. Germline CDR1 MNHEY, CDR2 SMNVEV (reference sequence). This CDR3 contains 15 residues. CDR3 in DNA: TGTGCCAGCAGCGGACGCTCGACAGGGAACACTGAAGCTTTCTTT. This codes for CASSGRSTGNTEAFF.

The rearrangement uses TRBV18 and TRBJ2-7, with D possibly matching TRBD2 (5 bases). The V and J ends lost 1 base and 5 bases respectively, with 15 bases between them. The CDR3 extends over 15 amino acids. CDR1 is KGHSH, CDR2 LQKENI, per germline. CDR3 in amino acids: CASSPLNEGLDEQYF. In DNA, the CDR3 is TGTGCCAGCTCACCACTCAACGAGGGCCTAGACGAGCAGTACTTC.

The V gene is TRBV10-2, the J gene TRBJ1-5; D unresolved. CDR1 is WSHSY and CDR2 is SAAADI in the germline V gene. The CDR3 runs to 13 residues. V gave up 8 bases and J gave up 0 bases, with 8 bases separating them. This CDR3 is CASRDASNQPQHF. The CDR3 DNA sequence: TGCGCCAGCCGGGATGCTAGCAATCAGCCCCAGCATTTT.

V gene TRBV13 combines with J gene TRBJ2-5; 9 bases are shared with TRBD2. CDR1 PRHDT and CDR2 FYEKMQ come from the germline V gene (reference sequence). CDR3 length equals 17 residues. V dropped 1 base and J dropped 5; count of bases not matched to a gene: 11. CDR3 coding DNA: TGTGCCAGCAGCTTAGCTCAAGGCGGGAGGGCCGAGGAGACCCAGTACTTC. It encodes CASSLAQGGRAEETQYF.

The J gene is TRBJ2-7, the V gene TRBV28; TRBD1 is a possible D gene (6 bases). The CDR3 totals 12 residues. V was cut by 2 bases and J by 6 bases, with 8 bases left in between. In germline, CDR1 is MDHEN, CDR2 SYDVKM. CDR3 residues: CASSLTGIEQYF. The CDR3 coding sequence is TGTGCCAGCAGTTTAACAGGGATCGAGCAGTACTTC.

The V call is TRBV6-5, the J call TRBJ2-3; TRBD2 aligns across 12 bases. The CDR3 runs 15 residues. Germline values: CDR1 MNHEY, CDR2 SVGAGI. With V trimmed by 5 bases and J by 4 bases, 4 bases remained unmatched. For the CDR3, the DNA is TGTGCCAGCAGTCAACTAGCGGGAGGACCAGATACGCAGTATTTT. Protein sequence: CASSQLAGGPDTQYF.

This clone was recorded once. The V and J genes are TRBV4-1 and TRBJ2-1; D gene unclear. Germline V CDR1 and CDR2: MGHRA, YSYEKL. With 4 bases removed from V and 5 bases from J, the gap between germline ends came to 12 bases. The CDR3 is 14 amino acids. The DNA of the CDR3 is TGCGCCAGCAGCCCTGTGGCTACCGACAATGAGCAGTTCTTC. Protein: CASSPVATDNEQFF.

The chain carries TRBV27 and TRBJ1-4; D is unresolved. CDR3 size: 14 residues. Trimming removed 3 bases from V and 4 bases from J, with 9 bases in between. The germline V gene has CDR1 MNHEY and CDR2 SMNVEV (reference sequence). The CDR3: CASSFNLGNEKLFF. The CDR3 nucleotides read TGTGCCAGCAGTTTCAATCTGGGTAATGAAAAACTGTTTTTT.

J is TRBJ2-5 and V is TRBV30, with TRBD1 matching 8 bases. J lost 2 bases, V lost 1 base, and 9 bases had no gene match. The CDR3 sequence is 16 residues long. The germline V gene has CDR1 GTSNPN and CDR2 SVGIG (reference sequence). This CDR3 is CAWSDLDRGRQETQYF. CDR3 coding DNA: TGTGCCTGGAGTGACCTCGACAGGGGTCGGCAAGAGACCCAGTACTTC.

This chain joins TRBV10-3 and TRBJ1-5; D is perhaps TRBD1 (6 bases). The length of the CDR3 is 16 residues. Germline CDR1 ENHRY, CDR2 SYGVKD. The ends were cut back, 0 bases at V and 9 bases at J, with 18 bases in the middle. The CDR3 spells CAISESQDGGPWPQHF. DNA for the CDR3: TGTGCCATCAGTGAGTCGCAGGACGGGGGGCCTTGGCCCCAGCATTTT.

The chain has TRBV4-1 and TRBJ2-1, with 9 bases aligning to TRBD1. The CDR3 has 14 residues. Trimming took 6 bases from V and 5 from J; bases not matched to a gene: 5. Germline CDR1 reads MGHRA; CDR2 reads YSYEKL. The DNA for the CDR3 is TGCGCCAGCAGACGGGACAGGGACAACAATGAGCAGTTCTTC. Protein sequence: CASRRDRDNNEQFF.

The chain uses TRBV5-8 and TRBJ1-1; a possible D gene is TRBD1 (5 bases). The CDR3 runs to 18 residues. V dropped 2 bases and J dropped 5 bases, with 25 bases sitting between them. Germline V gives CDR1 SGHTS, CDR2 YDEGEE. CDR3 region: CASSFRAGAPVATTEAFF. As DNA, the CDR3 is TGTGCCAGCAGCTTTAGGGCCGGGGCCCCGGTGGCAACAACTGAAGCTTTCTTT.

The chain employs TRBV6-5 and TRBJ2-1; 7 nucleotides match TRBD2. Germline V gives CDR1 MNHEY, CDR2 SVGAGI. The CDR3 has 15 amino acids. The trim removed 2 bases at V and 5 bases at J, leaving 6 bases unmatched. CDR3 sequence (DNA): TGTGCCAGCAGTTACGGGGAGGGGAGCGACAATGAGCAGTTCTTC. Its protein product is CASSYGEGSDNEQFF.

The rearrangement uses TRBV7-9 and TRBJ1-3; 7 bases line up with TRBD1. Germline V lookup: CDR1 SEHNR, CDR2 FQNEAQ (reference sequence). V trimming: 3 bases; J trimming: 1 base; junction bases outside the gene matches: 0. The CDR3 extends over 14 amino acids. CDR3 sequence: CASSLTGSGNTIYF. The CDR3 region has the DNA TGTGCCAGCAGCTTGACAGGGTCTGGAAACACCATATATTTT.

This clone was seen a single time. The chain combines TRBV19 with TRBJ2-7, with 11 bases matching TRBD2. The ends lost 4 bases at V and 3 bases at J; junction bases unmatched: 5. CDR1 is LNHDA and CDR2 is SQIVND in the germline V gene (reference sequence). The CDR3 extends over 15 amino acids. DNA of the CDR3: TGTGCCAGTAGTACTAGACTAGCGGGACTCTACGAGCAGTACTTC. This encodes CASSTRLAGLYEQYF. Full variable domain (missing parts from reference TRBV19 and TRBJ2-7): DGGITQSPKYLFRKEGQNVTLSCEQNLNHDAMYWYRQDPGQGLRLIYYSQIVNDFQKGDIAEGYSVSREKKESFPLTVTSAQKNPTAFYLCASSTRLAGLYEQYFGPGTRLTVT.

This clone came up a few times. At the DNA level, this CDR3 is encoded by other sequences in the same sample as well. The V gene is TRBV11-2, the J gene TRBJ2-7; D is unresolved. The CDR3 extends over 14 amino acids. Per the germline V gene, CDR1 is SGHAT and CDR2 is FQNNGV. V was clipped by 8 bases and J by 5 bases, with 19 bases between them. DNA of the CDR3: TGTGCCAGCTACGACCGCTCCGCGGCCCACGAGCAGTACTTC. Its protein product is CASYDRSAAHEQYF.

The chain has TRBV10-3 and TRBJ2-1; the D gene is possibly TRBD2 (5 bases). With 3 bases removed from V and 7 bases from J, the gap between germline ends came to 13 bases. The CDR3 contains 14 residues. Germline values: CDR1 ENHRY, CDR2 SYGVKD. The CDR3 spells CAISERGLGNEQFF. The CDR3 DNA is TGTGCCATCAGTGAACGGGGTCTCGGGAATGAGCAGTTCTTC.

The rearrangement links TRBV5-1 to TRBJ2-7; possibly TRBD1 for D (6 bases). The CDR3 runs to 14 residues. Germline lookup yields CDR1 SGHRS and CDR2 YFSETQ. The ends were cut back, 4 bases at V and 3 bases at J, with 14 bases in the middle. CDR3 sequence: CASSLRRTDYEQYF. CDR3 DNA: TGCGCCAGCAGCCTCCGGAGGACAGACTACGAGCAGTACTTC.

The chain combines TRBV29-1 with TRBJ2-7; 10 positions match TRBD2. The CDR3 spans 16 residues. Germline V gives CDR1 SQVTM, CDR2 ANQGSEA. J was trimmed by 2 bases and V by 6 bases; bases with no gene match: 13. CDR3 coding DNA: TGCAGCGTCGGAGGGGATAGCGGGAGGCACCCCTACGAGCAGTACTTC. It encodes CSVGGDSGRHPYEQYF.

The V gene is TRBV4-2, the J gene TRBJ2-5, with D tentatively TRBD2 (6 bases). The J call may be faulty, since TRBJ2-7 better matches the DNA end. The CDR3 is 16 residues long. Germline lookup yields CDR1 LGHNA and CDR2 YNFKEQ. The CDR3 sequence is CASSQTRLVSSYEQYF. CDR3 bases: TGTGCCAGCAGCCAAACGAGACTAGTTTCAAGCTACGAGCAGTACTTC.

The genes are TRBV5-8 and TRBJ2-7, with unresolved D. The ends were cut back, 4 bases at V and 3 bases at J, with 14 bases in the middle. Germline values: CDR1 SGHTS, CDR2 YDEGEE. The CDR3 has 14 residues. The CDR3 bases are TGTGCCAGCAGCGAAGACTGCAACTTCTACGAGCAGTACTTC. It encodes CASSEDCNFYEQYF.

A single count supports this clone. The V call is TRBV13, the J call TRBJ2-7, with 7 bases lining up with TRBD2. V gave up 0 bases and J gave up 6 bases; unmatched junction bases: 8. Germline CDR1 and CDR2: PRHDT and FYEKMQ (reference sequence). The CDR3 extends over 15 amino acids. This chain's CDR3 is CASSLGGGSAGEQYF. The CDR3 DNA follows: TGTGCCAGCAGCTTAGGTGGCGGGAGTGCGGGCGAGCAGTACTTC.